This T cell receptor (beta chain) comes out of a study of OX40 agonist ivuxolimab in advanced cancers. In regard to this clone: Its antigen is as yet unknown.

Repertoires were generated with immunoSEQ multiplex PCR, while TCRdb's copy carries only in-frame clones and drops some. The sample has approximately 110,000 clones; about nine tenths are singletons. Notes on the study in general: Antigens targeted by the expanded peripheral T cells were not determined.

CDR1 KGHSH and CDR2 LQKENI come from the germline V gene. The CDR3 consists of 14 residues. Trimming pared 3 bases from V and 6 bases from J, leaving 13 bases between. The sequence derives from an adult with an advanced solid tumor such as melanoma, head and neck, liver or kidney cancer. The input for sequencing was CD4+ or CD8+ T cells sorted from blood, taken in a trial of the OX40 agonist ivuxolimab. The chain joins TRBV18 to TRBJ2-3; D gene uncertain. The CDR3 loop reads CASSPRASRDTQYF. CDR3 DNA: TGTGCCAGCTCACCCCGGGCCTCCAGGGATACGCAGTATTTT.